This TCR beta chain was observed in a study of cytomegalovirus exposure and HLA in healthy donors. Whole-study findings and limits: Around 160 TCR beta chains were listed as cytomegalovirus-associated. It was only CMV serostatus that was available as immune exposure information. The authors confirmed in vitro that a few CMV-associated chains were specific for CMV antigens.

Regarding this clone: Its target is not known.

The V gene's germline CDR1 is SGHNT and CDR2 YYREEE (reference sequence). The CDR3 runs 20 residues. V was pared by 1 base and J by 2 bases, with 14 bases of the junction left unmatched. Primers included in the PCR were 60 Vbeta and 13 Jbeta primers. Method: immunoSEQ multiplex PCR; TCRdb's copy keeps in-frame clones and lacks some. The repertoire has 150,000 to 200,000 clones, 65% to 85% of them found once; the top ten carry around 1.4%. This sequence joins TRBV5-4 and TRBJ2-5; TRBD2 agrees at 13 bases. Sequenced: PBMCs. This clonotype was obtained from a girl aged 10-17 years in good health and CMV-seropositive. Written as DNA, the CDR3 is TGTGCCAGCAGCTTGCCCCGATCCGGACTAGCGGGAGTCTATCAAGAGACCCAGTACTTC. Translated, it gives CASSLPRSGLAGVYQETQYF.